The 2 T cell receptor beta chains reported below all come from one sample, sequenced in a study of radiotherapy plus CTLA-4 blockade in lung cancer. Measured with immunoSEQ multiplex PCR; TCRdb has only the in-frame clones, and not every one. The repertoire holds tens of thousands of clones, with around 81% as singletons. The specimen comprised peripheral blood, sampled from a patient treated with radiotherapy plus ipilimumab. The receptors here all came from a human donor with non-small cell lung cancer who had a partial response to radiotherapy plus ipilimumab. Some clones in this sample may be carry-over from other donors' samples.

J is TRBJ1-5 and V is TRBV28; TRBD1 is a possible D gene (5 bases). This CDR3 spans 13 amino acids. Germline V gene sequence: CDR1 MDHEN, CDR2 SYDVKM. V was trimmed by 11 bases and J by 4 bases, leaving 15 bases between them. The CDR3 here is CAVVGTGNQPQHF. DNA of the CDR3: TGTGCCGTGGTGGGGACTGGTAATCAGCCCCAGCATTTT.

The chain recombines TRBV4-1 with TRBJ2-1; 12 positions agree with TRBD2. The ends lost 1 base at V and 7 bases at J; junction bases unmatched: 5. In germline, CDR1 is MGHRA, CDR2 YSYEKL. The CDR3 totals 16 residues. The DNA of the CDR3 is TGCGCCAGCAGCCAAGTGCCGACTAGCGGGAGAAATGAGCAGTTCTTC. This encodes CASSQVPTSGRNEQFF.